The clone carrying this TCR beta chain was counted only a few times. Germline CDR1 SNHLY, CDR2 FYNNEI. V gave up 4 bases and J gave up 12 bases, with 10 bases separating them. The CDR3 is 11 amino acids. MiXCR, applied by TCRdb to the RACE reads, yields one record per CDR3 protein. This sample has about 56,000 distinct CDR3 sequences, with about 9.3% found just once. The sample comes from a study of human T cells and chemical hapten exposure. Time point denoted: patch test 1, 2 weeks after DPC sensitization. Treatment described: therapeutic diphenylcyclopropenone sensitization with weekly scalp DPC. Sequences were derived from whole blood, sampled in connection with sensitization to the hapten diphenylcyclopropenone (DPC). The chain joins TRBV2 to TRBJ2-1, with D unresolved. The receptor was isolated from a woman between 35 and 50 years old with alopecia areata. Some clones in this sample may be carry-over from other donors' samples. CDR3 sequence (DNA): TGTGCCAGCAGTGCCGAGCGCGGGCAGTTCTTC. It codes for CASSAERGQFF.